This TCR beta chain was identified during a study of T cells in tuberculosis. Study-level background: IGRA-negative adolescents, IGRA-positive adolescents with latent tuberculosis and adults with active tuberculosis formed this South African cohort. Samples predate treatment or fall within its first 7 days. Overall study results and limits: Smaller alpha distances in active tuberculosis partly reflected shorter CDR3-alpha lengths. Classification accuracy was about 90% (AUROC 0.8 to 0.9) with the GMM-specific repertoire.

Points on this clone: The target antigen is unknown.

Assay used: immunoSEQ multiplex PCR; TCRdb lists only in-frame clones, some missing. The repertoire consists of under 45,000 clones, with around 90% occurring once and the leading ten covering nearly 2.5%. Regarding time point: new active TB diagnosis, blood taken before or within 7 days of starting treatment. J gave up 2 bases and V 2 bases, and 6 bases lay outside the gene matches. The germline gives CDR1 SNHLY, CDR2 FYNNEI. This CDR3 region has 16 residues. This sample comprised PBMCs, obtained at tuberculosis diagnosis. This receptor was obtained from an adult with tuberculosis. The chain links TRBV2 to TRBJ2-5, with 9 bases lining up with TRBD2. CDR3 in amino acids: CASSERGSGGQETQYF. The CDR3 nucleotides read TGTGCCAGCAGTGAAAGGGGTAGCGGGGGTCAAGAGACCCAGTACTTC.